This T cell receptor beta chain is from a study of blood T cell repertoires in COVID-19. V shed 5 bases and J shed 1 base, with 14 bases lying between them. The germline V gene encodes CDR1 SGHAT and CDR2 FQNNGV. The CDR3 runs to 15 residues. Profiling relied on immunoSEQ multiplex PCR, and the TCRdb table lists in-frame clones only, not all of them. The table has more than 80,000 clones, roughly 91% seen once; the top ten hold roughly 6.3%. The chain couples TRBV11-2 to TRBJ1-1; maybe TRBD1 (6 bases). The material sequenced was peripheral blood. This TCR was sampled from a man aged 18-30 years with COVID-19, enrolled during active disease. CDR3 bases: TGTGCCAGCAGCCTGTTACAGGGAAAGAACACTGAAGCTTTCTTT. Protein: CASSLLQGKNTEAFF.